This T cell receptor (beta chain) appears in the sequencing data of a study of T cell responses to AZD1222 COVID-19 vaccine. The CDR3 loop spans 14 amino acids. CDR1 MNHEY and CDR2 SMNVEV come from the germline V gene (reference sequence). Trimming shortened V by 3 bases and J by 2 bases, and 10 bases separated the two germline ends. The assay was immunoSEQ multiplex PCR, and TCRdb's table has in-frame clones only and misses some. The sample gives 130,000 or so clones, 85% to 90% of which show up once; more than 10% is in the top ten. The sample in question was peripheral blood, obtained on day 0 of AZD1222 vaccination. The TCR originated in an adult in good health. The chain is built from TRBV27 and TRBJ1-1, with D possibly TRBD1 on 5 matching bases. In DNA form, the CDR3 reads TGTGCCAGCAGTTTTGAGGGACTAAACACTGAAGCTTTCTTT. As protein: CASSFEGLNTEAFF.